This record covers a single T cell receptor beta chain. Its specificity is unknown. CD45RO-negative, CCR7-positively selected cells formed the naive CD8 fraction, excluding terminally differentiated effector memory CD45RA+ cells. The V gene lost 3 bases and the J gene lost 0 bases, with 5 bases spanning the gap. The CDR3 length is 14 residues. Germline loops: CDR1 SNHLY, CDR2 FYNNEI. This sample was included in a study of shared clonotypes between healthy human individuals. Clones were sequenced by immunoSEQ multiplex PCR, and TCRdb holds only the in-frame ones, with some missing. The top ten hold 1.2% of the sample, which has some 2 million clones, about 94% seen once. Study findings and constraints: Among non-shared clonotypes, generation probabilities were lower than among those shared by all four donors.

Sample: naive CD8+ T cells sorted from blood. This clonotype was obtained from a man aged 18 to 29 in good health. The chain employs TRBV2 and TRBJ1-4, with no clear D. CDR3 amino acids: CASSDRSTNEKLFF. CDR3 nucleotide sequence: TGTGCCAGCAGTGACCGGTCAACTAATGAAAAACTGTTTTTT.